The present TCR beta chain was sequenced within a study of T cells after yellow fever vaccination. About the research overall: Any fraction with a low cell number was prepared using SMART-Seq v4 Ultra Low Input. Study-wide results and caveats: Abundant clonotypes from the bulk population could get into FACS-sorted repertoires as contaminants. Among all clonotypes, a small share was observed in both CD4 and CD8 compartments. Re-detected after boosting: most primary clones, more than 95% of CD4 and around 86% of CD8.

The ends lost 2 bases at V and 4 bases at J; junction bases unmatched: 8. The CDR3 sequence is 16 residues long. CDR1 is SGDLS and CDR2 is YYNGEE in the germline V gene. The table lists this clonotype with a few counts. Antigen unknown. TCRdb redid the calling of the 5' RACE reads with MiXCR, one entry per CDR3 protein. The sample consists of a few hundred thousand distinct CDR3 sequences, 6.2% of them appearing once. This specimen was PBMCs, taken 5 days after the yellow fever booster vaccination. This receptor was obtained from a man aged 30 to 39 who received the YFV17D yellow fever vaccine. This chain joins TRBV9 and TRBJ2-2; 7 positions match TRBD2. CDR3 sequence (DNA): TGTGCCAGCAGCGTGGGCGGGAGTACTAGCACCGGGGAGCTGTTTTTT. Its protein is CASSVGGSTSTGELFF.